A single sample gave rise to the 17 T cell receptor beta chains below, sequenced in a study of persistence of HIV-infected CD4 T cells. No antigens are known for them. This was the immunoSEQ version 4 assay in survey mode. Here immunoSEQ multiplex PCR was the method, and the copy in TCRdb shows in-frame clones only, minus some. The sample includes about 43,000 clones, 70% to 90% of them seen just once. Anti-CD3/anti-CD28 beads served as a nonspecific positive control stimulus. CD4+ T cells upregulating both CD40 ligand and CD69 were sorted as responding cells. The input for sequencing was CD4+ T cells sorted from PBMCs after approximately 18-hour stimulation, taken from a patient who received antiretroviral therapy. The receptors come from an adult man with HIV who was CMV-seropositive.

The chain recombines TRBV11-2 with TRBJ2-3, with 9 bases matching TRBD1. From germline, CDR1 is SGHAT and CDR2 FQNNGV. This CDR3 contains 15 residues. J was trimmed by 0 bases and V by 5 bases; bases with no gene match: 3. CDR3 region: CASSPDRGSTDTQYF. The DNA for the CDR3 is TGTGCCAGCAGCCCGGACAGGGGCAGCACAGATACGCAGTATTTT. Using reference TRBV11-2 and TRBJ2-3 for the parts outside the CDR3, the full variable domain is EAGVAQSPRYKIIEKRQSVAFWCNPISGHATLYWYQQILGQGPKLLIQFQNNGVVDDSQLPKDRFSAERLKGVDSTLKIQPAKLEDSAVYLCASSPDRGSTDTQYFGPGTRLTVL.

A few counts support this clone. The gene calls are TRBV30 and TRBJ1-2; D remains unclear. CDR1 is GTSNPN and CDR2 is SVGIG in the germline V gene (reference sequence). This CDR3 is built from 13 residues. Trimming pared 0 bases from V and 8 bases from J, leaving 13 bases between. The CDR3 DNA reads as TGTGCCTGGAGTGTAGGGTCCTACGGCGGCTACACCTTC. Protein: CAWSVGSYGGYTF.

The gene calls are TRBV7-2 and TRBJ1-2; D unresolved. V shed 4 bases and J shed 0 bases, with 12 bases lying between them. CDR3 length: 15 residues. From germline, CDR1 is SGHTA and CDR2 FQGNSA. CDR3 DNA sequence: TGTGCCAGCAGCTCGGACCGTGCAGCTAACTATGGCTACACCTTC. It codes for CASSSDRAANYGYTF. Full variable domain (rest looked up from reference TRBV7-2 and TRBJ1-2): GAGVSQSPSNKVTEKGKDVELRCDPISGHTALYWYRQSLGQGLEFLIYFQGNSAPDKSGLPSDRFSAERTGGSVSTLTIQRTQQEDSAVYLCASSSDRAANYGYTFGSGTRLTVV.

The rearrangement joins TRBV5-1 to TRBJ2-2; 7 nucleotides align to TRBD1. This CDR3 has 14 amino acids. The V segment lost 1 base and the J segment 5 bases; nucleotides outside the gene matches: 2. Germline V gene data show CDR1 as SGHRS and CDR2 as YFSETQ. The DNA for the CDR3 is TGCGCCAGCAGCTTGCAGACAGGGACCGGGGAGCTGTTTTTT. It codes for CASSLQTGTGELFF.

The chain joins TRBV27 to TRBJ2-3; 7 bases agree with TRBD1. CDR3 length equals 14 residues. Germline lookup yields CDR1 MNHEY and CDR2 SMNVEV (reference sequence). Germline trimming cut 8 bases from V and 4 bases from J; bases unmatched to any gene: 9. The CDR3 DNA is TGTGCCAGCCGAAGACAGGGCTTCCCAGATACGCAGTATTTT. Translation gives CASRRQGFPDTQYF.

The chain links TRBV9 to TRBJ1-1; D gene unclear. The CDR3 is 15 amino acids. The V gene lost 1 base and the J gene lost 2 bases, with 12 bases spanning the gap. Germline V gene data show CDR1 as SGDLS and CDR2 as YYNGEE. The CDR3 DNA follows: TGTGCCAGCAGCGTATCGGGTCAAGGTAACACTGAAGCTTTCTTT. Amino acid sequence: CASSVSGQGNTEAFF.

V gene TRBV19 combines with J gene TRBJ1-4; D gene ambiguous. Germline CDR1 LNHDA, CDR2 SQIVND (reference sequence). V was cut by 1 base and J by 4 bases, with 13 bases left in between. This CDR3 region has 16 residues. The CDR3 DNA follows: TGTGCCAGTAGTATAGTCTACAGAGACTTTAATGAAAAACTGTTTTTT. It codes for CASSIVYRDFNEKLFF. Full variable domain (rest looked up from reference TRBV19 and TRBJ1-4): DGGITQSPKYLFRKEGQNVTLSCEQNLNHDAMYWYRQDPGQGLRLIYYSQIVNDFQKGDIAEGYSVSREKKESFPLTVTSAQKNPTAFYLCASSIVYRDFNEKLFFGSGTQLSVL.

This chain uses TRBV21-1 with TRBJ1-1. TRBV21-1 is termed a pseudogene. This CDR3 spans 18 amino acids. This CDR3 is CASGTQAPPGGMFAEAFF. The CDR3 region has the DNA TGTGCCAGCGGTACACAAGCCCCGCCCGGGGGGATGTTCGCTGAAGCTTTCTTT.

The chain employs TRBV7-9 and TRBJ2-2, with 7 bases that match TRBD2. CDR3 length equals 17 residues. Germline V lookup: CDR1 SEHNR, CDR2 FQNEAQ (reference sequence). Germline trimming cut 8 bases from V and 3 bases from J; bases unmatched to any gene: 15. The chain's CDR3 is CASRSPREPRDTGELFF. As DNA, the CDR3 is TGTGCCAGCCGCTCCCCGCGGGAGCCTCGGGACACCGGGGAGCTGTTTTTT.

This clone was found once. This sequence joins TRBV28 and TRBJ1-1; 10 bases fit TRBD1. The germline V gene has CDR1 MDHEN and CDR2 SYDVKM. The CDR3 spans 14 residues. The J segment lost 6 bases and the V segment lost 5 bases, leaving 6 bases of the junction unmatched. CDR3 amino acids: CASSDRGQEAEAFF. For the CDR3, the DNA is TGTGCCAGCAGTGACAGGGGGCAGGAGGCTGAAGCTTTCTTT.

The J gene is TRBJ1-1, the V gene TRBV5-1; D is possibly TRBD1 (5 bases). This CDR3 spans 13 amino acids. Trimming took off 4 bases at V and 8 bases at J, with 15 bases between the two ends. Germline assignment: CDR1 SGHRS and CDR2 YFSETQ. CDR3: CASSPGTGPEAFF. The DNA of the CDR3 is TGCGCCAGCAGCCCCGGGACGGGCCCCGAAGCTTTCTTT.

The chain couples TRBV9 to TRBJ1-2; D uncertain. V was cut by 3 bases and J by 7 bases, with 13 bases left in between. CDR1 is SGDLS and CDR2 is YYNGEE in the germline V gene. The CDR3 has 13 amino acids. CDR3 sequence (DNA): TGTGCCAGCAGCGCCCCGGGCCCTACTGGCTACACCTTC. As protein: CASSAPGPTGYTF.

The chain is built from TRBV2 and TRBJ2-6, with D possibly being TRBD1 (6 bases). The CDR3 runs to 14 residues. With 7 bases removed from V and 0 bases from J, the gap between germline ends came to 7 bases. Germline CDR1 reads SNHLY; CDR2 reads FYNNEI. Here the CDR3 reads CASKGDSGANVLTF. CDR3 sequence (DNA): TGTGCCAGCAAGGGGGACTCTGGGGCCAACGTCCTGACTTTC.

The gene calls are TRBV4-2 and TRBJ2-7; TRBD2 matches at 13 bases. Per the germline V gene, CDR1 is LGHNA and CDR2 is YNFKEQ. After removal of 1 base from V and 7 bases from J, the junction contained 13 bases not matched to a gene. This CDR3 contains 18 residues. The CDR3 DNA follows: TGTGCCAGCAGCCAAGCCCCACCTACTAGCGGGGGGGCCGGGGAGCAGTACTTC. Its translation is CASSQAPPTSGGAGEQYF.

This chain joins TRBV9 and TRBJ2-7; 7 nucleotides match TRBD2. The trim removed 3 bases at V and 3 bases at J, leaving 3 bases unmatched. The germline V gene encodes CDR1 SGDLS and CDR2 YYNGEE. The CDR3 extends over 13 amino acids. CDR3 nucleotide sequence: TGTGCCAGCAGCGAGGCGGGGGACTACGAGCAGTACTTC. This translates into CASSEAGDYEQYF.

This chain uses TRBV5-4 with TRBJ1-3, with D uncertain. There are 15 residues in the CDR3. Germline values: CDR1 SGHNT, CDR2 YYREEE (reference sequence). Trimming removed 3 bases from V and 0 bases from J, with 10 bases in between. The CDR3 is CASSSGPNSGNTIYF. The CDR3 DNA follows: TGTGCCAGCAGCTCAGGACCTAACTCTGGAAACACCATATATTTT.

This clone was seen a single time. This chain joins TRBV7-8 and TRBJ2-1; a weak D match, TRBD1 (5 bases). V lost 1 base to trimming and J lost 0 bases, with 13 bases between them. This CDR3 has 17 amino acids. CDR1 and CDR2 (germline): SGHVS, FQNEAQ. CDR3 sequence: CASSLDLLQGSYNEQFF. CDR3 coding DNA: TGTGCCAGCAGCTTAGACCTCCTCCAGGGCTCCTACAATGAGCAGTTCTTC.